Detailed here is one TCR beta chain. Its antigen is unidentified. Some clones are missing from TCRdb's copy, which holds only in-frame ones; the method was immunoSEQ multiplex PCR. The sample has 200,000 to 250,000 clones; 65% are singletons. The CDR3 totals 13 residues. Germline V gene sequence: CDR1 MNHEY, CDR2 SMNVEV (reference sequence). The junction had 4 bases not matched to a gene; V was cut back by 2 bases and J by 6 bases. Both subsets, CD45RA+ naive and CD45RA-negative memory, were split from the CD4+ cells. These data belong to a study of shared clonotypes between healthy human individuals. Study-level background: A donor's plate count was three for CD4 naive and three for CD4 memory; CD8 naive had two and CD8 memory one.

General study findings and limits: Clonotypes that were shared across a handful of donors made up 4.5% to 5% of naive CD4 clonotypes. It was anticipated that sequencing depth would influence how many clonotypes donors shared.

Sequencing was performed on memory CD4+ T cells sorted from blood. Documented subset: CD45RA-negative fraction. This sequence was found in a man aged 30 to 39 in good health. The chain carries TRBV27 and TRBJ2-7, with TRBD1 identical over 7 bases. Here the CDR3 reads CASSLRQGSEQYF. The CDR3 DNA reads TGTGCCAGCAGTTTACGACAGGGCTCCGAGCAGTACTTC.